The clone carrying this TCR beta chain was picked up one time. This record comes from a study of blood T cell repertoires in COVID-19. About the study: COVID-19 samples from acute and convalescent phases originated in the United States, Italy and Spain. PBMCs, B-cell-depleted T cells, or T cells provided the cDNA or gDNA that made up the material.

V was pared by 5 bases and J by 2 bases, with 6 bases of the junction left unmatched. CDR3 size: 15 residues. Germline V gene data show CDR1 as SGHTA and CDR2 as FQGTGA. Per the authors' pipeline: How many nucleated cells were present was estimated from reference gene primer amplification. TCRdb's table, derived via immunoSEQ multiplex PCR, lists solely in-frame clones and lacks some. V, J and clone size derive from that table, while D and trimming were established from the DNA sequence. The table lists under 300,000 clones, around 90% of them singletons. The chain is built from TRBV7-3 and TRBJ2-3; TRBD1 matches at 8 bases. The receptor was derived from a woman in her 70s with active or convalescent COVID-19. The sample taken for sequencing was peripheral blood. CDR3 in DNA: TGTGCCAGCAGCCCAGGGACAGGCTTCACAGATACGCAGTATTTT. Translating gives CASSPGTGFTDTQYF.